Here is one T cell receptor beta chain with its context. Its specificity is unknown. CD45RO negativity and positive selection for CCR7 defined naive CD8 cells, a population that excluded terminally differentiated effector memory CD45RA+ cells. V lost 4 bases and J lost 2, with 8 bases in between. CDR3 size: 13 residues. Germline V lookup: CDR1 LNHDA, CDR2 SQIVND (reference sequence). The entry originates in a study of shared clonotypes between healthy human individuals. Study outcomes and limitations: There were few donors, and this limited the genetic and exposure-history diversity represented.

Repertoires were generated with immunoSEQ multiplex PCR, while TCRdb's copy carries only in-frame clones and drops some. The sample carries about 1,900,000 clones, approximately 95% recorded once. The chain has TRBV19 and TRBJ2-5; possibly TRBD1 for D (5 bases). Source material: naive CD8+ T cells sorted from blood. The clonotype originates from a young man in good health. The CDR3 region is CASSSREQETQYF. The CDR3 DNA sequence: TGTGCCAGTAGTAGCAGGGAACAAGAGACCCAGTACTTC.